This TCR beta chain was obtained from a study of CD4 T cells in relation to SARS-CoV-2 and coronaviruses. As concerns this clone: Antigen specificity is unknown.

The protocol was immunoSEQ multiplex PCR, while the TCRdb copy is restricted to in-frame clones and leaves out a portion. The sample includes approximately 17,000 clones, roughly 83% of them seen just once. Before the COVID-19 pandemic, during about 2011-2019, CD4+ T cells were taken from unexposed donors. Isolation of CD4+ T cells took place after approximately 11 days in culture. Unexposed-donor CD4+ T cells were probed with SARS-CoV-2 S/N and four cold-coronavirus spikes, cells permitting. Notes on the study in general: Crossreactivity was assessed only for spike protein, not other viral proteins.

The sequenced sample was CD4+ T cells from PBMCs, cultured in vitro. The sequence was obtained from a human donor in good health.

CDR3 nucleotide sequence: TGTGCCAGTAGTTTCCGGGACACTGAAGCTTTCTTT. Translating it yields CASSFRDTEAFF. This chain joins TRBV19 and TRBJ1-1; D is undetermined. The CDR3 totals 12 residues. Germline V gives CDR1 LNHDA, CDR2 SQIVND (reference sequence). With 5 bases removed from V and 3 bases from J, the gap between germline ends came to 7 bases.